This entry is about one TCR beta chain. Antigen: not known. The data were taken from a study of shared clonotypes between healthy human individuals. Data came from immunoSEQ multiplex PCR; TCRdb stores just in-frame clones and leaves some out. The sample has about 1.5 million clones, approximately 98% seen once. CDR1 and CDR2 (germline): MDHEN, SYDVKM. This CDR3 contains 11 residues. Trimming took 6 bases from V and 7 from J, leaving 9 bases between them. Study observations and caveats: Large depth notwithstanding, sorted-subset sequencing proved incomplete by rarefaction.

The TCR sequence derives from a young man in good health. The V call is TRBV28, the J call TRBJ1-1; D is unresolved. The source material was naive CD4+ T cells sorted from blood. Subset defined: CD45RA+ positively selected. CDR3 amino acids: CASSPGHEAFF. The CDR3 region has the DNA TGTGCCAGCAGCCCAGGTCATGAAGCTTTCTTT.